This T cell receptor beta chain was identified in a study of shared clonotypes between healthy human individuals. Study-wide background: The donors, a couple of women and a few men, were aged 18 to 49.

CD45RO-negative cells were positively selected for CCR7, leaving out terminally differentiated effector memory CD45RA+ cells. All donors were healthy HIV-negative adults lacking recent acute infections or vaccinations. As regards this clone: Its target is unknown.

Sequencing was performed with immunoSEQ multiplex PCR; in TCRdb, only in-frame clones are kept and a portion is missing. The data hold approximately 2,200,000 clones, with about 92% observed a single time. Whole-study results and caveats: Generation of non-shared clonotypes was less probable than generation of clonotypes shared by all four donors. A generally larger estimated richness was seen in naive subsets than in memory subsets.

The CDR3 length is 14 residues. Germline V CDR1 and CDR2: MRHNA, SNTAGT. The V and J ends lost 6 bases and 6 bases, in that order; junction bases with no gene match: 6. The sequence came from a man aged 18 to 35 in good health. Some clones in this sample may be carry-over from other donors' samples. The sequenced sample was naive CD8+ T cells from PBMCs. The chain recombines TRBV6-4 with TRBJ2-3; 10 nucleotides match TRBD2. CDR3 loop: CASRPLAGVDTQYF. CDR3 DNA sequence: TGTGCCAGCAGACCCCTAGCGGGAGTGGATACGCAGTATTTT.